This T cell receptor (beta chain) originates from a study of blood T cell repertoires in COVID-19. In the study overall: COVID-19 samples collected from the United States, Italy and Spain covered acute and convalescent phases. Sources were T cells, B-cell-depleted T cells, or PBMCs; the material itself was cDNA or gDNA.

Per the germline V gene, CDR1 is SGHDN and CDR2 is FVKESK. The CDR3 extends over 15 amino acids. V lost 3 bases, J lost 4 bases, and 8 bases stayed unmatched. Per the authors' pipeline: Amplification from reference gene primers served as the basis for estimated nucleated cell counts. Measured with immunoSEQ multiplex PCR; TCRdb has only the in-frame clones, and not every one. V and J calls and clone size are those listed in that table; D and trimming were worked out from the DNA. The sample carries 240,000 or so clones, about three quarters recorded once. The origin of this receptor is a woman aged 80 or over with acute or convalescent COVID-19. The sequencing sample was made of peripheral blood. This sequence joins TRBV14 and TRBJ2-5; 7 bases match TRBD1. DNA for the CDR3: TGTGCCAGCAGCCAGCGACAGGGATTTGTAGAGACCCAGTACTTC. Amino acid sequence: CASSQRQGFVETQYF.